The rows below give T cell receptor beta chains drawn from one sample of a study of shared clonotypes between healthy human individuals. Clones were read by immunoSEQ multiplex PCR, and TCRdb kept only the in-frame ones, dropping some. The repertoire holds some 1,100,000 clones, about four fifths seen once, with around 0.47% in the top ten. Material for sequencing was memory CD4+ T cells from PBMCs. The receptor set was obtained from a man aged 18-30 years in good health. Some clones in this sample may be carry-over from other donors' samples. The CDR3 runs from the conserved cysteine through the conserved F or W. D genes are given only for firm matches. Size values are once, few and many counts, or a class for expanded clones, and some rows have none.

clone size	J gene	V gene	D gene	CDR3 protein	CDR3 DNA
-	TRBJ2-1	TRBV5-6	TRBD1	CASSRQAGQGYNEQFF	TGTGCCAGCAGCCGGCAAGCGGGACAGGGCTACAATGAGCAGTTCTTC
-	TRBJ2-2	TRBV9	TRBD1	CASSATGTVNTGELFF	TGTGCCAGCAGCGCGACAGGGACGGTGAACACCGGGGAGCTGTTTTTT
-	TRBJ1-1	TRBV19	-	CASSWRASGANTEAFF	TGTGCCAGTAGTTGGCGGGCCTCGGGTGCGAACACTGAAGCTTTCTTT
-	TRBJ2-7	TRBV4-2	-	CASSHHTLAPYEQYF	TGTGCCAGCAGCCATCACACACTAGCCCCCTACGAGCAGTACTTC
-	TRBJ1-2	TRBV5-1	TRBD1	CASSSGQGTGYTF	TGCGCCAGCAGCTCGGGACAGGGTACCGGCTACACCTTC
-	TRBJ2-7	TRBV2	TRBD2	CASRGTSASYEQYF	TGTGCCAGCAGAGGGACTAGCGCTTCCTACGAGCAGTACTTC
-	TRBJ2-1	TRBV10-3	TRBD2	CAISESSGSFSYNEQFF	TGTGCCATCAGTGAGTCTAGCGGGAGCTTTTCCTACAATGAGCAGTTCTTC
-	TRBJ2-1	TRBV28	-	CASSLGMDNEQFF	TGTGCCAGCAGTTTAGGTATGGACAATGAGCAGTTCTTC
-	TRBJ2-5	TRBV2	TRBD2	CASSPSGRKGETQYF	TGTGCCAGCAGTCCCAGCGGGAGGAAGGGGGAGACCCAGTACTTC
-	TRBJ1-2	TRBV19	-	CASSIQGYGGYTF	TGTGCCAGTAGTATACAGGGTTACGGCGGCTACACCTTC
once	TRBJ2-3	TRBV5-6	-	CASSWTHTDTQYF	TGTGCCAGCAGCTGGACACACACAGATACGCAGTATTTT
once	TRBJ2-7	TRBV7-2	TRBD1	CASSIGTAAYEQYF	TGTGCCAGCAGCATAGGGACAGCAGCCTACGAGCAGTACTTC
-	TRBJ1-1	TRBV6-1	-	CASTLGGRGEAFF	TGTGCCAGCACCTTAGGAGGGAGGGGTGAAGCTTTCTTT
-	TRBJ1-5	TRBV28	-	CASNLPQARQPQHF	TGTGCCAGCAACCTACCGCAGGCAAGGCAGCCCCAGCATTTT